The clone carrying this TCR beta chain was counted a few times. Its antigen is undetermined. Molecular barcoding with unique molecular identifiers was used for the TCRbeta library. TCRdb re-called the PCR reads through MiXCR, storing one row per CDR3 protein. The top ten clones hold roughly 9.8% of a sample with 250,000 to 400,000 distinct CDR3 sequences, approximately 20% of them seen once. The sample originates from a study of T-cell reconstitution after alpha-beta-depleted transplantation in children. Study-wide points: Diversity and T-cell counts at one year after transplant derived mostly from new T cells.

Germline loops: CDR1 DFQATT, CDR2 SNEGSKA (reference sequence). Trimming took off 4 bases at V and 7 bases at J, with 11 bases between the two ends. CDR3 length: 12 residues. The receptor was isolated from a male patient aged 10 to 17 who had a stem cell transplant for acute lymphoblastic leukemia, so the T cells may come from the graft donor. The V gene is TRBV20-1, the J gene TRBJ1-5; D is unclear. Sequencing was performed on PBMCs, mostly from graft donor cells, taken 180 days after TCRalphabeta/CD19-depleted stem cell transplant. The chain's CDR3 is CSAKEGAQPQHF. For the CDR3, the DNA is TGCAGTGCTAAAGAGGGAGCCCAGCCCCAGCATTTT.